Detailed here is one TCR beta chain. Its antigen is not identified. A junction boundary mismatches the germline segment, possibly from a read error. Included in the TCR beta cDNA libraries were unique molecular identifiers. TCRdb analysed the PCR reads with MiXCR anew, one entry per CDR3 protein. This table holds some 890,000 distinct CDR3 sequences, 53% found once. This entry comes from a study of post-analysis software for immune sequencing data. For the study at large: The study covered relapsing-remitting, secondary progressive and progressive-relapsing courses of multiple sclerosis.

The CDR3 length is 16 residues. CDR1 and CDR2 (germline): SEHNR, FQNEAQ (reference sequence). The study's findings and limits: By F measure, samples from a shared preparation batch strongly co-clustered. Multiple sclerosis patients had significantly lower normalized Chao1 diversity than controls. Patients carried several TRBV segments more frequently than controls did, and TRBV5-6, TRBV5-1 and TRBV20-1 were among them.

Sequencing used blood. The clonotype originates from a girl aged 10-17 years with multiple sclerosis. The V and J genes are TRBV7-9 and TRBJ2-7; a possible D gene is TRBD2 (6 bases). The CDR3 region has the DNA TGTGCCAACAGCTTAACGTGGGCGGGGAGCTCCTACGAGCAGTACTTC. The encoded protein is CANSLTWAGSSYEQYF.